These T cell receptor beta chains were read from a single sample in a study of T cell responses to AZD1222 COVID-19 vaccine. Produced via immunoSEQ multiplex PCR; TCRdb's table is partial and in-frame only. The data show about 110,000 clones, roughly 87% seen once. Sequencing used peripheral blood, obtained on day 0 of AZD1222 vaccination. The receptor source for this set is an adult in good health. Both conserved end residues are part of each CDR3. D genes are given only for firm matches. Rows give clone size only sometimes, using once, few, many, or a class for an expanded clone.

V: TRBV4-1
J: TRBJ1-5
size: .
D: TRBD1
DNA: TGCGCCAGCAGCCCCGCTCTCGGGCGGGACAGTAGCAATCAGCCCCAGCATTTT
CDR3: CASSPALGRDSSNQPQHF

V: TRBV19
J: TRBJ2-2
size: .
D: .
DNA: TGTGCCAGTAGTATTAGTAGGACCGGGGAGCTGTTTTTT
CDR3: CASSISRTGELFF

V: TRBV11-2
J: TRBJ2-2
size: once
D: .
DNA: TGTGCCAGCAACCGATTGGGTCTCAGTAACACCGGGGAGCTGTTTTTT
CDR3: CASNRLGLSNTGELFF

V: TRBV5-8
J: TRBJ1-2
size: .
D: .
DNA: TGTGCCAGCATCGTTGTTGAGACAGAGAACTATGGCTACACCTTC
CDR3: CASIVVETENYGYTF

V: TRBV5-6
J: TRBJ2-1
size: .
D: .
DNA: TGTGCCAGCAGCTTGGAACGGGCCCAGGTGAATGAGCAGTTCTTC
CDR3: CASSLERAQVNEQFF

V: TRBV19
J: TRBJ2-3
size: .
D: .
DNA: TGTGCCAGTAGTACAGGGTCGTCCGGAGATACGCAGTATTTT
CDR3: CASSTGSSGDTQYF

V: TRBV24-1
J: TRBJ2-7
size: .
D: .
DNA: TGTGCCACCAGTGGCCCGGGCCCCGCCGGGGTTTCCGAGCAGTACTTC
CDR3: CATSGPGPAGVSEQYF

V: TRBV2
J: TRBJ1-5
size: .
D: TRBD1
DNA: TGTGCCAGCCACGGACAGGGGGGAAGAAGCAATCAGCCCCAGCATTTT
CDR3: CASHGQGGRSNQPQHF

V: TRBV7-2
J: TRBJ1-1
size: .
D: .
DNA: TGTGCCAGCAGCTCCTCGTACGGGACACTCGAAGCTTTCTTT
CDR3: CASSSSYGTLEAFF

V: TRBV4-2
J: TRBJ1-2
size: .
D: TRBD1
DNA: TGTGCCAGCAGCCTATCGACAGGGTTGGATGGCTACACCTTC
CDR3: CASSLSTGLDGYTF

V: TRBV14
J: TRBJ1-4
size: once
D: TRBD1
DNA: TGTGCCAGCAGCCCCCGACAGGGTGCAACTAATGAAAAACTGTTTTTT
CDR3: CASSPRQGATNEKLFF

V: TRBV6-5
J: TRBJ2-1
size: .
D: TRBD2
DNA: TGTGCCAGCAGTTCTAGCGGGATAGGAGGGGAGCAGTTCTTC
CDR3: CASSSSGIGGEQFF

V: TRBV19
J: TRBJ2-3
size: .
D: .
DNA: TGTGCCAGTAGTCCTGGGTCACAGCACACAGATACGCAGTATTTT
CDR3: CASSPGSQHTDTQYF

V: TRBV5-1
J: TRBJ1-5
size: .
D: .
DNA: TGCGCCAGCAGTTTAATCCCAGGGACCGATCAGCCCCAGCATTTT
CDR3: CASSLIPGTDQPQHF

V: TRBV7-2
J: TRBJ2-1
size: .
D: .
DNA: TGTGCCAGCAGCTTAGCGTCGGGATCCCCCAATGAGCAGTTCTTC
CDR3: CASSLASGSPNEQFF

V: TRBV30
J: TRBJ1-5
size: few
D: TRBD1
DNA: TGTGCCTGGACCCCCTGGGACAGTATTAGCAATCAGCCCCAGCATTTT
CDR3: CAWTPWDSISNQPQHF

V: TRBV11-3
J: TRBJ2-7
size: .
D: .
DNA: TGTGCCAGCAGCCCCCGGGACGGTATCGAGCAGTACTTC
CDR3: CASSPRDGIEQYF

V: TRBV6-2/TRBV6-3
J: TRBJ2-2
size: .
D: .
DNA: TGTGCCAGCAGTTACATTCCTGGGGGGAACACCGGGGAGCTGTTTTTT
CDR3: CASSYIPGGNTGELFF

V: TRBV6-6
J: TRBJ2-1
size: .
D: TRBD2
DNA: TGTGCCAGCAGTACCCCGACTAGCGCAAGGGATGAGCAGTTCTTC
CDR3: CASSTPTSARDEQFF

V: TRBV30
J: TRBJ1-2
size: .
D: TRBD1
DNA: TGTGCCTGGAGTTCAGGGGGCAACTATGGCTACACCTTC
CDR3: CAWSSGGNYGYTF

V: TRBV10-3
J: TRBJ1-5
size: .
D: .
DNA: TGTGCCATCAGTGACGGGAATCAGCCCCAGCATTTT
CDR3: CAISDGNQPQHF

V: TRBV9
J: TRBJ2-1
size: .
D: .
DNA: TGTGCCAGCAGCGTAGTTTTGGGGGATGAGCAGTTCTTC
CDR3: CASSVVLGDEQFF

V: TRBV19
J: TRBJ2-1
size: .
D: TRBD2
DNA: TGTGCCAGTAGTGACTACCTAGCGGGGGGGTACAATGAGCAGTTCTTC
CDR3: CASSDYLAGGYNEQFF

V: TRBV4-3
J: TRBJ1-3
size: .
D: TRBD1
DNA: TGCGCCAGCAGCCAAGATCCCGGGACAGGACGAAACACCATATATTTT
CDR3: CASSQDPGTGRNTIYF

V: TRBV27
J: TRBJ2-1
size: .
D: .
DNA: TGTGCCAGCAGTTTAGCGGATCTAGGTATTAATCCCTACAATGAGCAGTTCTTC
CDR3: CASSLADLGINPYNEQFF

V: TRBV6-5
J: TRBJ1-1
size: .
D: .
DNA: TGTGCCAGCAGTAAAACCGGGGTTGGGACTGAAGCTTTCTTT
CDR3: CASSKTGVGTEAFF

V: TRBV19
J: TRBJ2-7
size: .
D: TRBD1
DNA: TGTGCCAGTAGTATAGCGGGACAGGGAATCTACGAGCAGTACTTC
CDR3: CASSIAGQGIYEQYF

V: TRBV5-1
J: TRBJ1-5
size: .
D: .
DNA: TGCGCCAGCAGCTTGGGTCCAGCGCGGGACCAGCCCCAGCATTTT
CDR3: CASSLGPARDQPQHF

V: TRBV12-5
J: TRBJ1-2
size: .
D: TRBD1
DNA: TGTGCTAGTGGTTTCTCAACGGACAGGTCTCGGACCTATGGCTACACCTTC
CDR3: CASGFSTDRSRTYGYTF

V: TRBV28
J: TRBJ1-5
size: .
D: TRBD1
DNA: TGTGCCAGCAGGCGGGACAGTTCGTCTCATCAGCCCCAGCATTTT
CDR3: CASRRDSSSHQPQHF

V: TRBV18
J: TRBJ2-5
size: .
D: .
DNA: TGTGCCAGCTCACCCTCCTGGCAGAGTGAGACCCAGTACTTC
CDR3: CASSPSWQSETQYF

V: TRBV7-2
J: TRBJ1-4
size: .
D: .
DNA: TGTGCCAGCAGCTTAAGTCCAGCAACTAATGAAAAACTGTTTTTT
CDR3: CASSLSPATNEKLFF

V: TRBV7-3
J: TRBJ1-6
size: .
D: .
DNA: TGTGCCAGCAGCTTAGATGGGACACCTAATTCACCCCTCCACTTT
CDR3: CASSLDGTPNSPLHF

V: TRBV7-3
J: TRBJ2-2
size: .
D: .
DNA: TGTGCCAGCAGCTTACAAGGAGCGAGGGCCGGGGAGCTGTTTTTT
CDR3: CASSLQGARAGELFF

V: TRBV21-1
J: TRBJ2-4
size: .
D: .
DNA: TGTGCCAGCAGCACCTATAGCGGATTAGCCAAAAACATTCAGTACTTC
CDR3: CASSTYSGLAKNIQYF

V: TRBV6-1
J: TRBJ2-1
size: few
D: .
DNA: TGTGCCAGCAGTGAAAAAGAACACAATGAGCAGTTCTTC
CDR3: CASSEKEHNEQFF

V: TRBV20-1
J: TRBJ2-3
size: .
D: .
DNA: TGCAGTGCTAGTCGACCAGGGGGAGGGACAGATACGCAGTATTTT
CDR3: CSASRPGGGTDTQYF

V: TRBV30
J: TRBJ1-2
size: .
D: TRBD1
DNA: TGTGCCTGGAGCTGGACAGGGGTGCACGGTGGCTACACCTTC
CDR3: CAWSWTGVHGGYTF

V: TRBV7-9
J: TRBJ1-1
size: .
D: .
DNA: TGTGCCAGCAGCATTGGGGGACACAACACTGAAGCTTTCTTT
CDR3: CASSIGGHNTEAFF

V: TRBV11-2
J: TRBJ1-5
size: .
D: .
DNA: TGTGCCAGCAGCTTTTCCGACGGGAATCAGCCCCAGCATTTT
CDR3: CASSFSDGNQPQHF

V: TRBV6-6
J: TRBJ1-5
size: .
D: .
DNA: TGTGCCAGCAGTTACTCTGCATCCGAATTAAATCAGCCCCAGCATTTT
CDR3: CASSYSASELNQPQHF

V: TRBV18
J: TRBJ2-7
size: .
D: .
DNA: TGTGCCAGCTCACCCCAACTCTACGAGCAGTACTTC
CDR3: CASSPQLYEQYF

V: TRBV18
J: TRBJ1-1
size: .
D: TRBD1
DNA: TGTGCCAGCTCACCGCCGACAGGGGGGGGATACACTGAAGCTTTCTTT
CDR3: CASSPPTGGGYTEAFF

V: TRBV18
J: TRBJ2-1
size: .
D: .
DNA: TGTGCCAGCTCACAAACGCAGGGGGGAATCCACAATGAGCAGTTCTTC
CDR3: CASSQTQGGIHNEQFF